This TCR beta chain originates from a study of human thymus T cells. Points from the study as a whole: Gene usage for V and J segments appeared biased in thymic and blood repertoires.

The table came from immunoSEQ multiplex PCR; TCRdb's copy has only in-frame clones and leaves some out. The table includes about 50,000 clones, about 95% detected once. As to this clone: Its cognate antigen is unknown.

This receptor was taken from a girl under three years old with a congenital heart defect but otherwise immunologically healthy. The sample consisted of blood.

The CDR3 DNA reads TGTGCCAGCAGTCCGGCGTTCGGGTTGTCCACTGAAGCTTTCTTT. Protein product: CASSPAFGLSTEAFF. The gene calls are TRBV27 and TRBJ1-1; unclear D gene. CDR1 MNHEY and CDR2 SMNVEV come from the germline V gene (reference sequence). CDR3 length: 15 amino acids. V gave up 5 bases and J gave up 4 bases, with 17 bases separating them.